This T cell receptor beta chain was sequenced in a study of cytomegalovirus exposure and HLA in healthy donors. The overall study: Caucasian-associated ancestry cluster membership applied to approximately 80% of around 400 genotyped donors.

PCR employed 60 Vbeta and 13 Jbeta primers. Measured with immunoSEQ multiplex PCR; TCRdb has only the in-frame clones, and not every one. This sample has approximately 120,000 clones, with 69% found just once. V lost 2 bases to trimming and J lost 0 bases, with 11 bases between them. Germline assignment: CDR1 SGHRS and CDR2 YFSETQ. The CDR3 length is 15 residues. Whole-study findings and limits: The study had only CMV serostatus as immune exposure information. A later analysis showed that HLA-associated TCR beta chains had undergone more clonal expansion than equally common others.

As for this clone: Its target is not known.

Nominally healthy donors provided the samples, though records likely missed some immune exposures. Sequencing input: PBMCs. This chain links TRBV5-1 with TRBJ1-1; tentative D call: TRBD1 (6 bases). The clonotype comes from a woman aged 70-85 years in good health and CMV-seropositive. The CDR3 nucleotides are TGCGCCAGCAGCTTACTGGACAGAATGAACACTGAAGCTTTCTTT. It translates to CASSLLDRMNTEAFF.